A selection of T cell receptor beta chains follows, all from one sample in a study of OX40 agonist ivuxolimab in advanced cancers. Sequenced by immunoSEQ multiplex PCR; TCRdb stores in-frame clones only, minus some. The table shows some 55,000 clones, with approximately 88% occurring only once. Sequencing used CD4+ or CD8+ T cells sorted from blood, obtained in a trial of the OX40 agonist ivuxolimab. These receptors came from an adult with an advanced solid tumor such as melanoma, head and neck, liver or kidney cancer. CDR3s include the opening cysteine and the closing phenylalanine or tryptophan. A D gene is named only where the DNA matches it firmly. Size values are once, few and many counts, or a class for expanded clones, and some rows have none.

j_gene,v_gene,d_gene,abundance,CDR3nt,CDR3aa
TRBJ2-3,TRBV27,-,-,TGTGCCAGCAGTCACCCCGCCCGCGGGGGCAGGACAGATACGCAGTATTTT,CASSHPARGGRTDTQYF
TRBJ1-1,TRBV2,-,few,TGTGCCAGCAGTGATCCCCGGATCACTGAAGCTTTCTTT,CASSDPRITEAFF
TRBJ1-1,TRBV6-6,-,-,TGTGCCAGCAGTTACGCCAGGGTCACTGAAGCTTTCTTT,CASSYARVTEAFF
TRBJ2-7,TRBV11-2,-,-,TGTGCCAGCAGCTTAGTTCCGGGGGTCAACGAGCAGTACTTC,CASSLVPGVNEQYF
TRBJ2-3,TRBV6-4,-,-,TGTGCCAGCAGTGACACCTTAGCCGGGGATACGCAGTATTTT,CASSDTLAGDTQYF
TRBJ1-2,TRBV6-1,-,-,TGTGCCAGCAGCCTCTCGGGGGAGGGCGCTGGCTACACCTTC,CASSLSGEGAGYTF
TRBJ2-1,TRBV12-5,TRBD2,-,TGTGCTAGTGGTTTGGCCAGAGTCGGCGGGACTAGCGGGAGTCGGTCCTACAATGAGCAGTTCTTC,CASGLARVGGTSGSRSYNEQFF
TRBJ2-5,TRBV7-9,-,-,TGTGCCAGTGGGGCGGAACAAGAGACCCAGTACTTC,CASGAEQETQYF
TRBJ2-7,TRBV18,TRBD1,-,TGTGCCAGCTCACCTGTCGAAGGGACAGGGAGTTCGCAGTACTTC,CASSPVEGTGSSQYF
TRBJ2-5,TRBV6-5,TRBD2,-,TGTGCCAGCAGCACTAGCGGGAGAGGTGCAGAGACCCAGTACTTC,CASSTSGRGAETQYF
TRBJ1-1,TRBV4-2,-,-,TGTGCCAGCAGCCAAGACCCGGACACCCACACTGAAGCTTTCTTT,CASSQDPDTHTEAFF
TRBJ2-5,TRBV6-1,-,-,TGTGCCAGCAGGGGCTTGATGGGAGGCCAAGAGACCCAGTACTTC,CASRGLMGGQETQYF
TRBJ2-1,TRBV7-2,-,-,TGTGCCAGCAGCTTAGGGGAGAGCTCCTACAATGAGCAGTTCTTC,CASSLGESSYNEQFF
TRBJ2-7,TRBV2,-,-,TGTGCCAGCAGTGTAGGGACCTACGAGCAGTACTTC,CASSVGTYEQYF
TRBJ2-7,TRBV18,-,-,TGTGCCAGCTCACCGGATTGGGTAACAGGGCACGAGCAGTACTTC,CASSPDWVTGHEQYF
TRBJ1-1,TRBV6-1,TRBD1,-,TGTGCCAGCAGTGACGACAGGGCCACTGAAGCTTTCTTT,CASSDDRATEAFF
TRBJ2-7,TRBV28,-,-,TGTGCCAGCAGAACCCCGGGAGCCAAATTCGAGCAGTACTTC,CASRTPGAKFEQYF
TRBJ2-1,TRBV19,TRBD2,-,TGTGCCAGTAGCCCACTAGCGAGGGGTGAGCAGTTCTTC,CASSPLARGEQFF
TRBJ1-1,TRBV7-2,TRBD1,-,TGTGCCAGCAGCTTAGTAGGGGGCTTATATAACACTGAAGCTTTCTTT,CASSLVGGLYNTEAFF
TRBJ2-1,TRBV7-9,TRBD2,-,TGTGCCAGCAGCTCAGCGGGAGGGCTCTACAATGAGCAGTTCTTC,CASSSAGGLYNEQFF
TRBJ2-2,TRBV11-3,TRBD2,-,TGTGCCAGCAGCTCTCCGTGGTCTAGCGGGAAGTCTGGGACCGGGGAGCTGTTTTTT,CASSSPWSSGKSGTGELFF
TRBJ2-4,TRBV19,-,-,TGTGCCAGTAGCCGCAAGACCCCTAGCGAGGGAGAAAAAAACATTCAGTACTTC,CASSRKTPSEGEKNIQYF
TRBJ2-3,TRBV28,TRBD2,-,TGTGCCAGCAGTTCCCAAATAGCGGGAGGAAGAGATACGCAGTATTTT,CASSSQIAGGRDTQYF
TRBJ1-2,TRBV2,-,-,TGTGCCAGCAGAGATCCCGGGGCTGGTCACTATGGCTACACCTTC,CASRDPGAGHYGYTF
TRBJ2-3,TRBV7-2,TRBD2,-,TGTGCCAGCAGCTTATATAGCGGGAGTACAGATACGCAGTATTTT,CASSLYSGSTDTQYF
TRBJ1-2,TRBV28,TRBD1,-,TGTGCCAGCAGTGTCGACAGGGCCAACTATGGCTACACCTTC,CASSVDRANYGYTF
TRBJ1-2,TRBV5-1,-,few,TGCGCCAGCAGTCGGGGATATGGCTACACCTTC,CASSRGYGYTF
TRBJ2-2,TRBV5-1,-,-,TGCGCCAGCAGCTCGGGGGGCGAGAACACCGGGGAGCTGTTTTTT,CASSSGGENTGELFF
TRBJ2-3,TRBV7-8,-,-,TGTGCCAGCAGCTCCGGGACTTTAGATACGCAGTATTTT,CASSSGTLDTQYF
TRBJ1-2,TRBV27,-,-,TGTGCCAGCAGTTCTGTAACAGGGATCTATGGCTACACCTTC,CASSSVTGIYGYTF
TRBJ2-7,TRBV5-4,-,-,TGTGCCAGCAGTTTAGCCGCGAGCTACGAGCAGTACTTC,CASSLAASYEQYF
TRBJ2-1,TRBV13,-,-,TGTGCCAGCAGCGTTAGCGGAGTAAGAAGAAACAATGAGCAGTTCTTC,CASSVSGVRRNNEQFF
TRBJ2-5,TRBV7-2,-,-,TGTGCCAGCAGCCCCGCGACAGGCAGAGAGACCCAGTACTTC,CASSPATGRETQYF
TRBJ2-2,TRBV4-2,-,-,TGTGCCAGCAGCCGCGAACGAGGAACAGCCACCGGGGAGCTGTTTTTT,CASSRERGTATGELFF
TRBJ2-5,TRBV19,-,-,TGTGCCAGTAGCCGGACGTTTCCGGAGACCCAGTACTTC,CASSRTFPETQYF
TRBJ1-1,TRBV5-6,-,-,TGTGCCAGCAGCTTGGGTGCTGCAGGGCGAACTGAAGCTTTCTTT,CASSLGAAGRTEAFF
TRBJ2-5,TRBV25-1,-,-,TGTGCCAGCAGTGATCCCCCTCTGGAGACCCAGTACTTC,CASSDPPLETQYF
TRBJ2-1,TRBV27,-,few,TGTGCCAGCAGAGACTTAACGGGGGCAAATGAGCAGTTCTTC,CASRDLTGANEQFF
TRBJ2-7,TRBV5-5,TRBD1,once,TGTGCCAGCAGCTTGGGGGTGGGGACAGGGTACGAGCAGTACTTC,CASSLGVGTGYEQYF
TRBJ2-2,TRBV18,-,-,TGTGCCAGCTCACTTTCGGTGTCAGGGACTTCGAACACCGGGGAGCTGTTTTTT,CASSLSVSGTSNTGELFF
TRBJ2-3,TRBV10-3,-,-,TGTGCCATCAGAGGGGAGGGGGCAGATACGCAGTATTTT,CAIRGEGADTQYF